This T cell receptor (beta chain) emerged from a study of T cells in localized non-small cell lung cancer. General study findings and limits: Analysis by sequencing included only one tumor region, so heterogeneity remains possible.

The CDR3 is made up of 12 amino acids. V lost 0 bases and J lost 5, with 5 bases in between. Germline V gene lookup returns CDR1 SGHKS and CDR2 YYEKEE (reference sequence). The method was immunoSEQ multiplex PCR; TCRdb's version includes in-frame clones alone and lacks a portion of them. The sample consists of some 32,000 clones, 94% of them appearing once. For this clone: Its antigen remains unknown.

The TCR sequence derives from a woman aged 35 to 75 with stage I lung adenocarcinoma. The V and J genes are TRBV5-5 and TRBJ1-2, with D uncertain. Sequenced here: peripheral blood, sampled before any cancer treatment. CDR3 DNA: TGTGCCAGCAGCTTGGGGTCTTATGGCTACACCTTC. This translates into CASSLGSYGYTF.